The 13 T cell receptor beta chains below were found in one sample sequenced in a study of ipilimumab plus nivolumab after autologous stem cell transplantation. Assay: immunoSEQ multiplex PCR; the TCRdb copy retains only in-frame clones and omits some. The data contain 17,000 or so clones, approximately 80% of them singletons. The sequenced sample was PBMCs, obtained in a trial of ipilimumab plus nivolumab as post-transplant consolidation. Receptor source: a male donor with diffuse large B-cell lymphoma.

The V call is TRBV5-4, the J call TRBJ1-1; D may be TRBD1 (5 bases). From germline, CDR1 is SGHNT and CDR2 YYREEE (reference sequence). V was trimmed by 1 base and J by 8 bases, leaving 15 bases between them. The CDR3 covers 14 residues. The DNA for the CDR3 is TGTGCCAGCAGCTTGAATCTAGGGGAAGGGGAAGCTTTCTTT. Protein product: CASSLNLGEGEAFF.

V and J are TRBV30 and TRBJ1-4, with unresolved D. Deletions cut 5 bases from V and 5 bases from J, with 12 bases between. Germline lookup yields CDR1 GTSNPN and CDR2 SVGIG (reference sequence). This CDR3 is built from 13 residues. This CDR3 reads CAWAGFENEKLFF. The CDR3, as DNA: TGTGCCTGGGCAGGTTTCGAGAATGAAAAACTGTTTTTT.

This chain uses TRBV7-9 with TRBJ2-3; 9 nucleotides line up with TRBD2. Trimming removed 5 bases from V and 2 bases from J; junction bases left unmatched: 8. The CDR3 is made up of 16 amino acids. The germline CDR1 and CDR2 sequences are SEHNR and FQNEAQ (reference sequence). CDR3 nucleotide sequence: TGTGCCAGCAGCCCCTTCGCGGGAGGGTACACAGATACGCAGTATTTT. This translates into CASSPFAGGYTDTQYF.

This clone turned up a few times. V usage is TRBV5-6 and J usage is TRBJ1-2; 12 nucleotides match TRBD1. Trimming took 4 bases from V and 6 from J; bases not matched to a gene: 13. The CDR3 has 17 residues. Germline loops: CDR1 SGHDT, CDR2 YYEEEE. CDR3 DNA sequence: TGTGCCAGCAGCCCACTCCCGGGACAGGGGGCATTCAATGGCTACACCTTC. Protein product: CASSPLPGQGAFNGYTF.

This rearrangement joins TRBV6-1 to TRBJ2-6; D might be TRBD1 (5 bases). Per the germline V gene, CDR1 is MNHNS and CDR2 is SASEGT. Trimming left V 4 bases short and J 0 bases short, with 7 bases between. CDR3 length: 15 amino acids. This chain's CDR3 is CASSGRGSGANVLTF. Written as DNA, the CDR3 is TGTGCCAGCAGTGGAAGGGGCTCTGGGGCCAACGTCCTGACTTTC.

This clone was recorded once. V and J are TRBV2 and TRBJ2-5, with 8 bases aligning to TRBD1. CDR1 SNHLY and CDR2 FYNNEI come from the germline V gene. With 7 bases clipped from V and 5 bases from J, the junction kept 9 bases outside the gene matches. The CDR3 totals 14 residues. The CDR3: CASIYDRGQETQYF. DNA of the CDR3: TGTGCCAGCATCTATGACAGGGGTCAGGAGACCCAGTACTTC. The full variable domain, rest sourced from reference TRBV2 and TRBJ2-5, is EPEVTQTPSHQVTQMGQEVILRCVPISNHLYFYWYRQILGQKVEFLVSFYNNEISEKSEIFDDQFSVERPDGSNFTLKIRSTKLEDSAMYFCASIYDRGQETQYFGPGTRLLVL.

V usage is TRBV11-3 and J usage is TRBJ2-5; TRBD1 agrees at 7 bases. The CDR3 extends over 15 amino acids. Unmatched junction bases numbered 2, after V lost 0 bases and J lost 1 base. Germline V lookup: CDR1 SGHNT, CDR2 YENEEA. Written as DNA, the CDR3 is TGTGCCAGCAGCTTAGAGGGACAGACCCAAGAGACCCAGTACTTC. It is translated as CASSLEGQTQETQYF.

The chain combines TRBV19 with TRBJ2-1, with 12 bases fitting TRBD2. The CDR3 loop spans 19 amino acids. The trim removed 4 bases at V and 7 bases at J, leaving 17 bases unmatched. CDR1 LNHDA and CDR2 SQIVND come from the germline V gene (reference sequence). The CDR3 DNA reads as TGTGCCAGTAGTAAATACCAGCCTTTGACTAGCGGGAGTCGGAATGAGCAGTTCTTC. This sequence encodes CASSKYQPLTSGSRNEQFF. Filled out from reference TRBV19 and TRBJ2-1, the complete variable domain reads DGGITQSPKYLFRKEGQNVTLSCEQNLNHDAMYWYRQDPGQGLRLIYYSQIVNDFQKGDIAEGYSVSREKKESFPLTVTSAQKNPTAFYLCASSKYQPLTSGSRNEQFFGPGTRLTVL.

J is TRBJ1-6 and V is TRBV28; the D gene is possibly TRBD1 (6 bases). CDR3 size: 12 residues. V lost 6 bases, J lost 10 bases, and 10 bases lay in between. Germline lookup yields CDR1 MDHEN and CDR2 SYDVKM. The CDR3 loop reads CASRPQGSPLHF. The CDR3, as DNA: TGTGCCAGCAGGCCACAGGGCTCACCCCTCCACTTT.

This chain connects TRBV27 to TRBJ2-1; D ambiguous. Trimming stripped 6 bases from V and 4 bases from J, with 10 bases between. CDR1 and CDR2 from the germline V gene are MNHEY and SMNVEV (reference sequence). This CDR3 spans 13 amino acids. CDR3 sequence (DNA): TGTGCCAGCAGCCCTTGGATTTACAATGAGCAGTTCTTC. It codes for CASSPWIYNEQFF.

V is TRBV11-3 and J is TRBJ2-1, with D uncertain. Germline V gene sequence: CDR1 SGHNT, CDR2 YENEEA. Trimming pared 1 base from V and 9 bases from J, leaving 10 bases between. CDR3 size: 13 residues. The CDR3 DNA sequence: TGTGCCAGCAGCTTAGGGCCGGGTTTTGAGCAGTTCTTC. This translates into CASSLGPGFEQFF.

The chain joins TRBV7-6 to TRBJ2-5; D is perhaps TRBD1 or TRBD2 (8 bases each). The CDR3 is 18 residues long. Germline loops: CDR1 SGHVS, CDR2 FNYEAQ. V lost 1 base to trimming and J lost 5 bases, with 23 bases between them. The CDR3 nucleotides read TGTGCCAGCAGCTTAGGGCCCCCGGGGGGGACAGGTTGGGAGACCCAGTACTTC. Its protein is CASSLGPPGGTGWETQYF. Drawing the rest from reference TRBV7-6 and TRBJ2-5, the complete variable domain is GAGVSQSPRYKVTKRGQDVALRCDPISGHVSLYWYRQALGQGPEFLTYFNYEAQQDKSGLPNDRFSAERPEGSISTLTIQRTEQRDSAMYRCASSLGPPGGTGWETQYFGPGTRLLVL.

The chain joins TRBV2 to TRBJ1-4; D perhaps matches TRBD1 (5 bases). This CDR3 comprises 15 residues. Trimming left V 1 base short and J 4 bases short, with 10 bases between. Germline values: CDR1 SNHLY, CDR2 FYNNEI. CDR3 loop: CASSEDRGYNEKLFF. The CDR3 DNA is TGTGCCAGCAGTGAAGATCGGGGCTATAATGAAAAACTGTTTTTT.